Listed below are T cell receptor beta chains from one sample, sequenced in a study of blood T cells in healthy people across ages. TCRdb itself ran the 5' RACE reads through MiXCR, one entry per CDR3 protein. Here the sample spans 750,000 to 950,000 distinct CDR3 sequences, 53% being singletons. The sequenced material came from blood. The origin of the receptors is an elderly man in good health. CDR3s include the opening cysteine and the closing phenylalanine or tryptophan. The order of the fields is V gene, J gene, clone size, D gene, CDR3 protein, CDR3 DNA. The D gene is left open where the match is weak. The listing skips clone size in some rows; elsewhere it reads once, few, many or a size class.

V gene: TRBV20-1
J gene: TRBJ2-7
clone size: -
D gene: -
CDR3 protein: CSANPGPVYEQYF
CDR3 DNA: TGCAGTGCTAATCCCGGCCCGGTCTACGAGCAGTACTTC

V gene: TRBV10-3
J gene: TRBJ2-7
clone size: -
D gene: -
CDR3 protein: CAISENMPGEQYF
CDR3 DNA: TGTGCCATCAGTGAGAATATGCCTGGCGAGCAGTACTTC

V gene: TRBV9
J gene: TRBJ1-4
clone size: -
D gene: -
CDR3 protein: CASSPQGATNEKLFF
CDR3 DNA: TGTGCCAGCAGCCCCCAGGGAGCAACTAATGAAAAACTGTTTTTT

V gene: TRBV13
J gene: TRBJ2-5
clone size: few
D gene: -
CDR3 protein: CASSTYQGLQETQYF
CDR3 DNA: TGTGCCAGCAGCACGTATCAGGGTCTCCAAGAGACCCAGTACTTC

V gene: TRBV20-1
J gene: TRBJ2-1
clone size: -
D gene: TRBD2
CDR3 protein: CSTNTGTSGNEQFF
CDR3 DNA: TGCAGTACAAATACCGGGACTAGCGGAAATGAGCAGTTCTTC

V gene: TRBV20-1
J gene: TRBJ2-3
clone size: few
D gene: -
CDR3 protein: CSARGVRGPVDTQYF
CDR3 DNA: TGCAGTGCTAGAGGGGTACGGGGTCCCGTAGATACGCAGTATTTT

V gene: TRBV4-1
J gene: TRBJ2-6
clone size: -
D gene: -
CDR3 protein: CASSQETAGANVLTF
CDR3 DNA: TGCGCCAGCAGCCAAGAGACAGCCGGGGCCAACGTCCTGACTTTC

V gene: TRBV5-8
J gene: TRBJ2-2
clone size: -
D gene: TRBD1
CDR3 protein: CASSVQGWANTGELFF
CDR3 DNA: TGTGCCAGCAGCGTACAGGGGTGGGCGAACACCGGGGAGCTGTTTTTT

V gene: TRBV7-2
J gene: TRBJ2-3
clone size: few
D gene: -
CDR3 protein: CASSEHGFSSTDTQYF
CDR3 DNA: TGTGCCAGCAGCGAACACGGATTTTCTAGCACAGATACGCAGTATTTT

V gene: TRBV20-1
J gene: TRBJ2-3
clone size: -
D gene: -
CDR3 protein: CSAILPSHRYAYF
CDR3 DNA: TGCAGTGCTATTTTGCCATCGCACAGATACGCGTATTTT

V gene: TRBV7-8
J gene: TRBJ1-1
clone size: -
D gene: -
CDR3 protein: CASSLTEGTNTEAFF
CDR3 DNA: TGTGCCAGCAGCTTAACGGAGGGTACCAACACTGAAGCTTTCTTT

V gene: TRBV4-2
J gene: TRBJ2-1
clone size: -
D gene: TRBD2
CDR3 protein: CASSQDRTRSYNEQFF
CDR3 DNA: TGTGCCAGCAGCCAAGATAGGACTAGGTCCTACAATGAGCAGTTCTTC

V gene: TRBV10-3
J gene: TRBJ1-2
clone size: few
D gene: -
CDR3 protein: CAISLGLGYGYTF
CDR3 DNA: TGTGCCATCAGTTTGGGTTTGGGCTATGGCTACACCTTC

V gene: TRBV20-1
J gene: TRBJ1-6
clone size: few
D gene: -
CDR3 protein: CSARSTGDSPLHF
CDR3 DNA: TGCAGTGCCAGGAGCACGGGGGATTCACCCCTCCACTTT

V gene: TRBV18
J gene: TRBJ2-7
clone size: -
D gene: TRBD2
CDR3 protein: CASRGGSSYNEQYF
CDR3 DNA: TGTGCCTCTCGCGGGGGAAGCTCCTACAATGAGCAGTACTTC

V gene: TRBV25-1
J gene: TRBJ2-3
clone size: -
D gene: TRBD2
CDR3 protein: CASQPRTSSDTQYF
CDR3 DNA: TGTGCCAGTCAACCCAGGACTAGCTCAGATACGCAGTATTTT

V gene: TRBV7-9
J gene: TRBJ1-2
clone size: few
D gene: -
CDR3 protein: CASSFGQAYLAGYTF
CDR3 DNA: TGTGCCAGCAGCTTCGGGCAGGCGTACCTCGCTGGCTACACCTTC

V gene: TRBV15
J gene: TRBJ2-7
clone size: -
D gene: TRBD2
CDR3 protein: CATSPRALAGALRGHEQYF
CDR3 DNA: TGTGCCACCAGCCCCCGAGCCCTAGCGGGAGCCCTCCGGGGCCACGAGCAGTACTTC

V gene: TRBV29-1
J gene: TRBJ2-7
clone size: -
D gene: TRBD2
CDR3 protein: CSVQAGTYEQYF
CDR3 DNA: TGCAGCGTTCAAGCGGGAACCTACGAGCAGTACTTC

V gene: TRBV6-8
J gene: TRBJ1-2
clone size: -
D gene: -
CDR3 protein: CASSQQPGMANYGYTF
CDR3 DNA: TGTGCCAGCAGCCAACAGCCAGGGATGGCTAACTATGGCTACACCTTC

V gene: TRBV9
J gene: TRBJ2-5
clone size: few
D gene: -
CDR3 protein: CASSVEGPGETQYF
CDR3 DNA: TGTGCCAGCAGCGTAGAGGGACCTGGGGAGACCCAGTACTTC

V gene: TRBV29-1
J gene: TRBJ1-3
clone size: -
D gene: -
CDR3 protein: CSVDGGDTIYF
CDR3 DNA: TGCAGCGTGGACGGGGGAGACACCATATATTTT

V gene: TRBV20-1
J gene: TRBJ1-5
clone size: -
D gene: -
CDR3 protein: CSASGEYSNQPQHF
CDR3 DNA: TGCAGTGCTAGTGGGGAATATAGCAATCAGCCCCAGCATTTT

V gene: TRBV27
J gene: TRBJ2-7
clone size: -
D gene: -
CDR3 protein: CASSFRTATYEQYF
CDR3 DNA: TGTGCCAGCAGTTTCCGGACCGCAACCTACGAGCAGTACTTC

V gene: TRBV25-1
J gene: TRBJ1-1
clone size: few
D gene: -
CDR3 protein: CASSTGLGEAFF
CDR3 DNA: TGTGCCAGCAGCACCGGACTGGGAGAAGCTTTCTTT

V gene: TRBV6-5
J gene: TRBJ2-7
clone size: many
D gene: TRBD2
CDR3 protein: CASSYSASGSYEQYF
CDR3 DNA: TGTGCCAGCAGTTACTCGGCTAGCGGGAGTTACGAGCAGTACTTC

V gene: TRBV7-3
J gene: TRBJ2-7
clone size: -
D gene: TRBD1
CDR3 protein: CASSLNRGREQYF
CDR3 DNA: TGTGCCAGCAGCTTAAACAGGGGGCGCGAGCAGTACTTC

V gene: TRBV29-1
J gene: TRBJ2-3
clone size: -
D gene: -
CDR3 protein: CSVGAYSTDTQYF
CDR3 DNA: TGCAGCGTTGGAGCATACAGCACAGATACGCAGTATTTT

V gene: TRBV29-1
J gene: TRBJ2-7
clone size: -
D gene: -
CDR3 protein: CSVGGVGLSEQYF
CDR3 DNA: TGCAGCGTTGGAGGGGTCGGACTCTCAGAGCAGTACTTC

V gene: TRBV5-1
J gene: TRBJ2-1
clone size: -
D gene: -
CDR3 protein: CASSQPGVSFPNEQFF
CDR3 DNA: TGCGCCAGCAGCCAACCGGGAGTATCCTTTCCCAATGAGCAGTTCTTC

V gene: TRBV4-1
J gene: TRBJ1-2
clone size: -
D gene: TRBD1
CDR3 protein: CASSQGGTGGRGYTF
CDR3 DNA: TGCGCCAGCAGCCAAGGGGGGACAGGGGGCAGAGGCTACACCTTC

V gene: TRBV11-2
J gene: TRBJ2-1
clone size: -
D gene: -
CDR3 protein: CASSFKIAMGNEQFF
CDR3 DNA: TGTGCCAGCAGCTTCAAAATAGCGATGGGCAATGAGCAGTTCTTC

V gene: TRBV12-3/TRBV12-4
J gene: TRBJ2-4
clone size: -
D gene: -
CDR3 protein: CASSGDGAFKNIQYF
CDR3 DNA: TGTGCCAGCAGCGGGGACGGAGCCTTCAAAAACATTCAGTACTTC

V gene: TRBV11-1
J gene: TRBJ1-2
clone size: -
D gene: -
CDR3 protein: CASSPPRTPGYTF
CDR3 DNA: TGTGCCAGCAGCCCTCCCCGGACACCCGGCTACACCTTC

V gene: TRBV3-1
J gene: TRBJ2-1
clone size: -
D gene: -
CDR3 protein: CASSQDRGRRGGAYNEQFF
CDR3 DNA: TGTGCCAGCAGCCAAGATCGGGGGCGGAGGGGCGGGGCTTACAATGAGCAGTTCTTC

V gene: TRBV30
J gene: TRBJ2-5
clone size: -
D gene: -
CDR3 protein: CAGSVLETQYF
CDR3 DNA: TGTGCCGGGAGTGTTCTCGAGACCCAGTACTTC

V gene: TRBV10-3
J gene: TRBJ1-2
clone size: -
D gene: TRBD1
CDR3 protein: CAISEGQGLKGYTF
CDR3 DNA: TGTGCCATCAGTGAAGGACAGGGATTGAAGGGCTACACCTTC

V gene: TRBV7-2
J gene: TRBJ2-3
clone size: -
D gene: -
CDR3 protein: CASSVARNTDTQYF
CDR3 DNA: TGTGCCAGCAGCGTCGCACGGAACACAGATACGCAGTATTTT

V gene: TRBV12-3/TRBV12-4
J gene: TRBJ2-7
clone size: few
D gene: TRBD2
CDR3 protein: CASSLPSLAGAYNEQYF
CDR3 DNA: TGTGCCAGCAGTTTACCGAGTTTAGCGGGAGCCTACAATGAGCAGTACTTC

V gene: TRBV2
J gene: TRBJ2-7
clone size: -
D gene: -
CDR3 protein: CASSDPGFYEQYF
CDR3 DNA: TGTGCCAGCAGTGATCCGGGTTTTTACGAGCAGTACTTC

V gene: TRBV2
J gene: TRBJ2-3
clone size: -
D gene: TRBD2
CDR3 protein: CAILGGISVDTQYF
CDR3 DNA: TGTGCCATCTTGGGGGGGATTTCGGTAGATACGCAGTATTTT

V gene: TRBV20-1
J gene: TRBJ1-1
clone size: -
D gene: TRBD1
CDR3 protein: CSAIVTGTTEAFF
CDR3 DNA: TGCAGTGCCATAGTGACAGGGACCACTGAAGCTTTCTTT

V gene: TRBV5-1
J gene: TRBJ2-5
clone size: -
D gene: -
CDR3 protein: CASSLAKQAQETQYF
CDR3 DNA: TGCGCCAGCAGCTTGGCCAAACAGGCACAAGAGACCCAGTACTTC

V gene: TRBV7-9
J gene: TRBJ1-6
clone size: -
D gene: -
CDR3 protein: CASTLLTNSPLHF
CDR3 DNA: TGTGCCAGCACCCTGCTGACTAATTCACCCCTCCACTTT